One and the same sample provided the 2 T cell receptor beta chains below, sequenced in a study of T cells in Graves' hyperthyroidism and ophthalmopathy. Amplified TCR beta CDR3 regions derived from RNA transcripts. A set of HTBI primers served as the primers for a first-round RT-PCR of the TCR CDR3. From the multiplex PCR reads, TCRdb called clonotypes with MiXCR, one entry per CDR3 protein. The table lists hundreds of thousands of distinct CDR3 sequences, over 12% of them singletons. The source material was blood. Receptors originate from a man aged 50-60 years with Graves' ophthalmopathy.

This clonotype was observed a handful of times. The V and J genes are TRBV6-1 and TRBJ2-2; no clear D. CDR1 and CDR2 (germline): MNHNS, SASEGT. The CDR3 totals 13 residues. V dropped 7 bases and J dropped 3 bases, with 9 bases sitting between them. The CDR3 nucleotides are TGTGCCAGCAAACCTCGTGACACCGGGGAGCTGTTTTTT. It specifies CASKPRDTGELFF.

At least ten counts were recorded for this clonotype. The CDR3 DNA follows: TGCGCCAGCAGCTCAGATTATTCCGGGACAGGGGAAAAACTGTTTTTT. Protein product: CASSSDYSGTGEKLFF. This sequence joins TRBV4-1 and TRBJ1-4; TRBD1 agrees at 9 bases. In germline, CDR1 is MGHRA, CDR2 YSYEKL. The CDR3 runs 16 residues. The J segment lost 8 bases and the V segment lost 5 bases, leaving 12 bases of the junction unmatched.